What follows is one T cell receptor beta chain and its context. What it recognizes is unknown. The sample belongs to a study of blood T cells in healthy people across ages. Whole-study findings and limits: Among T cells, TCR beta diversity per million cells dropped roughly linearly as age rose.

Per the germline V gene, CDR1 is MGHRA and CDR2 is YSYEKL. The germline V and J ends were trimmed by 3 bases and 4 bases, with 13 bases remaining between them. CDR3 length: 15 amino acids. The use of a sample-barcoded 5' primer and a J-beta primer mix characterized a second PCR of roughly 6 to 11 cycles. Using its own MiXCR run on the 5' RACE reads, TCRdb lists one record per CDR3 protein. Of around 850,000 distinct CDR3 sequences listed, 30% to 45% are singletons. Isolation yielded PBMCs, at least 7 million per sample, in every case. This TCR was recovered from a man aged 18 to 29 in good health. The sequenced material came from blood. The V and J genes are TRBV4-1 and TRBJ1-5; D perhaps matches TRBD1 (5 bases). For the CDR3, the DNA is TGCGCCAGCAGCCATGAGGACAAGGCAAATCAGCCCCAGCATTTT. It is translated as CASSHEDKANQPQHF.